The 16 T cell receptor beta chains below come from one sample, sequenced in a study of neurological immune-mediated disorders. The sample's time point: longitudinal time-point 2. In TCRdb, the 5' RACE reads were re-called with MiXCR into one record per CDR3 protein. The table has some 87,000 distinct CDR3 sequences, 13% seen once. Source material: PBMCs. The receptors here all came from a female donor with HTLV-1-associated myelopathy (HAM/TSP).

This clonotype was observed at least ten times. J is TRBJ2-7 and V is TRBV20-1; 10 positions match TRBD1. Germline V gives CDR1 DFQATT, CDR2 SNEGSKA (reference sequence). The CDR3 is 17 amino acids. V lost 0 bases and J lost 5; bases outside the gene matches: 13. The CDR3 loop reads CSARDPAPGQGFHEQYF. CDR3 nucleotide sequence: TGCAGTGCTAGAGACCCTGCCCCGGGACAGGGGTTCCACGAGCAGTACTTC.

This clonotype was observed at least ten times. The V and J genes are TRBV20-1 and TRBJ1-2, with D tentatively TRBD1 (5 bases). The V and J ends lost 5 bases and 6 bases respectively, with 19 bases between them. Germline CDR1 is DFQATT and CDR2 is SNEGSKA (reference sequence). The CDR3 runs 14 residues. The CDR3 nucleotides read TGCAGTGCTGGGGGATATACAGGTTCAGATGGCTACACCTTC. Its protein is CSAGGYTGSDGYTF.

The chain combines TRBV5-1 with TRBJ2-1; a weak D match, TRBD1 (6 bases). The CDR3 loop spans 15 amino acids. CDR1 and CDR2 (germline): SGHRS, YFSETQ. Deletions cut 4 bases from V and 7 bases from J, with 18 bases between. The CDR3 nucleotides read TGCGCCAGCAGCCCGGACAGTGGCATTTTTAATGAGCAGTTCTTC. Protein product: CASSPDSGIFNEQFF.

This clonotype was counted ten times or more. This sequence joins TRBV4-1 and TRBJ1-5; 7 nucleotides align to TRBD1. V was pared by 0 bases and J by 7 bases, with 18 bases of the junction left unmatched. The germline V gene has CDR1 MGHRA and CDR2 YSYEKL. The CDR3 contains 19 residues. CDR3 loop: CASSQDTGTTRGRRQPQHF. CDR3 sequence (DNA): TGCGCCAGCAGCCAAGACACCGGAACTACTAGGGGGCGTCGACAGCCCCAGCATTTT.

This clonotype was detected once. A single base separates this from a much larger clone, so it may be a read error. The rearrangement joins TRBV5-5 to TRBJ2-1; no clear D. The length of the CDR3 is 15 residues. CDR1 and CDR2 (germline): SGHKS, YYEKEE (reference sequence). Trimming left V 2 bases short and J 8 bases short, with 17 bases between. The CDR3 spells CASSFFRPPADEQFF. As DNA, the CDR3 is TGTGCCAGCAGCTTCTTTAGGCCCCCGGCCGATGAGCAGTTCTTC.

This clonotype was counted ten times or more. This chain joins TRBV7-9 and TRBJ1-2; maybe TRBD1 (6 bases). CDR1 SEHNR and CDR2 FQNEAQ come from the germline V gene (reference sequence). This CDR3 is built from 15 residues. Between the trimmed V and J ends, which lost 1 base and 8 bases, there was a span of 17 bases. The CDR3 here is CASSLEGYRAAGYTF. CDR3 DNA: TGTGCCAGCAGCTTAGAGGGATACAGGGCGGCCGGCTACACCTTC.

Comments on this clonotype: One end of the junction is discordant with germline, which a read error may explain. The chain employs TRBV4-1 and TRBJ2-4; no firm D call. The CDR3 runs 16 residues. Looked up from germline, CDR1 is MGHRA and CDR2 is YSYEKL. Written as DNA, the CDR3 is TGCGCCAACAGCCAAGATTTCTCGTCTACAGCAAACATTCAGTACTTC. Its protein is CANSQDFSSTANIQYF.

A note on this clonotype: This may stem from a read error, because a much larger clone lies one nucleotide away. This sequence joins TRBV6-5 and TRBJ2-1; tentative D call: TRBD2 (6 bases). The germline CDR1 and CDR2 sequences are MNHEY and SVGAGI. The CDR3 runs to 15 residues. CDR3 DNA sequence: TGTGCCAGCAGCTATAAGGGAGGACCCTACAATGATCAGTTCTTC. Translating it yields CASSYKGGPYNDQFF.

Comments on this clonotype: An end of the junction differs from the germline gene, which may be a read error. CDR3 residues: CATSMGGGDRFSRYF. As DNA, the CDR3 is TGTGCTACCAGCATGGGAGGGGGCGACCGCTTTAGTCGGTACTTC. V and J are TRBV15 and TRBJ2-7; D possibly uses TRBD1 or TRBD2 (7 bases each). CDR3 size: 15 residues. Germline values: CDR1 LNHNV, CDR2 YYDKDF (reference sequence).

This clonotype has ten or more counts. The chain recombines TRBV11-3 with TRBJ2-1; 7 bases are shared with TRBD2. In germline, CDR1 is SGHNT, CDR2 YENEEA. CDR3 length equals 16 residues. The V gene end was trimmed by 3 bases and the J gene end by 8 bases; junction bases not matched to a gene: 13. Here the CDR3 reads CASSLGRGRSGDEQFF. The DNA for the CDR3 is TGTGCCAGCAGCTTGGGGCGGGGGAGAAGTGGGGATGAGCAGTTCTTC.

This chain links TRBV24-1 with TRBJ2-2, with D maybe TRBD2 (5 bases). From germline, CDR1 is KGHDR and CDR2 SFDVKD. Deletions cut 4 bases from V and 12 bases from J, with 17 bases between. This CDR3 contains 14 residues. Here the CDR3 DNA reads TGTGCCACCAGTGACTGGACCGGCCCGACTAAGCTGTTTTTT. This encodes CATSDWTGPTKLFF.

In its sample, this clonotype was seen many times. The chain has TRBV4-3 and TRBJ2-3; tentative D call: TRBD2 (7 bases). Trimming took off 0 bases at V and 4 bases at J, with 14 bases between the two ends. CDR3 length: 16 amino acids. CDR1 and CDR2 (germline): LGHNA, YSLEER. The CDR3 DNA reads as TGCGCCAGCAGCCAAGATTCATGGGGGGGCCCAGATACGCAGTATTTT. The encoded protein is CASSQDSWGGPDTQYF.

This clonotype was seen repeatedly, ten times or more. The genes are TRBV5-1 and TRBJ2-5, with 8 bases that match TRBD2. This CDR3 region has 15 residues. The junction had 8 bases not matched to a gene; V was cut back by 3 bases and J by 4 bases. Germline lookup yields CDR1 SGHRS and CDR2 YFSETQ. The CDR3 DNA sequence: TGCGCCAGCAGCTCGGCGGGGGGCCCTCGAGAGACCCAGTACTTC. Translated: CASSSAGGPRETQYF.

The chain is built from TRBV12-3 or TRBV12-4 and TRBJ2-3; D is perhaps TRBD1 (7 bases). This CDR3 region has 17 residues. V lost 5 bases and J lost 5, with 23 bases in between. As DNA, the CDR3 is TGTGCCAGCAGTCTTTTCTTCGGGGGCAGGGGGGTAGATACGCAGTATTTT. It specifies CASSLFFGGRGVDTQYF.

This clonotype was detected many times. The chain joins TRBV5-1 to TRBJ1-6, with D possibly matching TRBD1 (6 bases). This CDR3 has 17 residues. Germline assignment: CDR1 SGHRS and CDR2 YFSETQ. V lost 4 bases and J lost 6, with 20 bases in between. The CDR3 is CASSEDHTGRVNSPLHF. Here the CDR3 DNA reads TGCGCCAGCAGCGAAGACCACACAGGGAGGGTTAATTCACCCCTCCACTTT.

The sample holds many counts of this clonotype. This sequence joins TRBV5-1 and TRBJ1-4; D call uncertain. The germline V gene has CDR1 SGHRS and CDR2 YFSETQ. Trimming took 1 base from V and 5 from J, leaving 9 bases between them. The CDR3 has 14 amino acids. The CDR3 region is CASSLMDDNEKLFF. CDR3 sequence (DNA): TGCGCCAGCAGCTTGATGGACGACAATGAAAAACTGTTTTTT.